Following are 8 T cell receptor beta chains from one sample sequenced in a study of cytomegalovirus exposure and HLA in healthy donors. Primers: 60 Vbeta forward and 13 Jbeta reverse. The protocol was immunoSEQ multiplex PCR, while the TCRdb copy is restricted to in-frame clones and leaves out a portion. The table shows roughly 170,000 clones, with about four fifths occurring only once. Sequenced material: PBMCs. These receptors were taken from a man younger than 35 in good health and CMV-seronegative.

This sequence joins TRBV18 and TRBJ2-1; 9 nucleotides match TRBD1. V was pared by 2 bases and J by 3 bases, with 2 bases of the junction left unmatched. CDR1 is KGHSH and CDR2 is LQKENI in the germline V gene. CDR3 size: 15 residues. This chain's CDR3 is CASSPLGQGYNEQFF. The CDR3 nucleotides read TGTGCCAGCTCACCATTGGGACAGGGCTACAATGAGCAGTTCTTC.

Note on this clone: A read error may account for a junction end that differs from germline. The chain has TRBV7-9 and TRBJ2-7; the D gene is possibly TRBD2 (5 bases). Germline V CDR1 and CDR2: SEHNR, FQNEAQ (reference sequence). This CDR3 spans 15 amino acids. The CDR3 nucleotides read TGTTCCAGCAGCTTATACGTGAGCGGACGGTACGAGCAGTACTTC. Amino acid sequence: CSSSLYVSGRYEQYF.

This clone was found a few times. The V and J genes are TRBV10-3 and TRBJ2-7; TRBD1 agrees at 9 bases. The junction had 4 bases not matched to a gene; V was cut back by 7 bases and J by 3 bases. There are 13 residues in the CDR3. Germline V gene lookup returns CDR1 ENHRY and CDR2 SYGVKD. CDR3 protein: CAINEGQGYEQYF. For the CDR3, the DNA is TGTGCCATCAACGAGGGACAGGGCTACGAGCAGTACTTC.

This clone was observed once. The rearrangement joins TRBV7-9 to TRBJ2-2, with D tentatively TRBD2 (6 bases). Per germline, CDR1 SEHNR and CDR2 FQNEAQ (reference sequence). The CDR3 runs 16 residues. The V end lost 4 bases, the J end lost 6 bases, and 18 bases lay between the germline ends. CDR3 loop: CASSSTSLARAGELFF. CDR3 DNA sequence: TGTGCCAGCAGCTCTACCTCACTAGCAAGGGCCGGGGAGCTGTTTTTT.

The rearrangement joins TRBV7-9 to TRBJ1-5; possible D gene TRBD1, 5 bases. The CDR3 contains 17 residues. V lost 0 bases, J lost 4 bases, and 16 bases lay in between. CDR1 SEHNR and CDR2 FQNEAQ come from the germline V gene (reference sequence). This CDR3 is CASSLASSGTGNQPQHF. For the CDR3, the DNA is TGTGCCAGCAGCTTAGCGAGCAGCGGGACCGGGAATCAGCCCCAGCATTTT.

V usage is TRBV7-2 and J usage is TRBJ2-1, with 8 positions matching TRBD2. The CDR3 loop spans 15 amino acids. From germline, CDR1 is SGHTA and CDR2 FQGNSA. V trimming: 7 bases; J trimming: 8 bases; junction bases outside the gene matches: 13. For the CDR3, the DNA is TGTGCCAGCACCCCGGGGGTAGCGGGATTGGATGAGCAGTTCTTC. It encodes CASTPGVAGLDEQFF.

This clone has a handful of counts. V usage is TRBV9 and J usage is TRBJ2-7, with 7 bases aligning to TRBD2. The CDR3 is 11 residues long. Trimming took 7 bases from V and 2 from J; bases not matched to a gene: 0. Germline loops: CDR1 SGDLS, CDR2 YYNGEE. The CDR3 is CASGGAYEQYF. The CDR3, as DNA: TGTGCCAGCGGGGGGGCCTACGAGCAGTACTTC.

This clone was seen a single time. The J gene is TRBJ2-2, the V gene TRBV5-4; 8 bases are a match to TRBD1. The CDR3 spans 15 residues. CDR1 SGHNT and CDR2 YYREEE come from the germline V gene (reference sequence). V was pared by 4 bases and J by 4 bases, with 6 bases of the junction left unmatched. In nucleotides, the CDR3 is TGTGCCAGCAGCCTCAGGGGGCCCAGCACCGGGGAGCTGTTTTTT. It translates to CASSLRGPSTGELFF.